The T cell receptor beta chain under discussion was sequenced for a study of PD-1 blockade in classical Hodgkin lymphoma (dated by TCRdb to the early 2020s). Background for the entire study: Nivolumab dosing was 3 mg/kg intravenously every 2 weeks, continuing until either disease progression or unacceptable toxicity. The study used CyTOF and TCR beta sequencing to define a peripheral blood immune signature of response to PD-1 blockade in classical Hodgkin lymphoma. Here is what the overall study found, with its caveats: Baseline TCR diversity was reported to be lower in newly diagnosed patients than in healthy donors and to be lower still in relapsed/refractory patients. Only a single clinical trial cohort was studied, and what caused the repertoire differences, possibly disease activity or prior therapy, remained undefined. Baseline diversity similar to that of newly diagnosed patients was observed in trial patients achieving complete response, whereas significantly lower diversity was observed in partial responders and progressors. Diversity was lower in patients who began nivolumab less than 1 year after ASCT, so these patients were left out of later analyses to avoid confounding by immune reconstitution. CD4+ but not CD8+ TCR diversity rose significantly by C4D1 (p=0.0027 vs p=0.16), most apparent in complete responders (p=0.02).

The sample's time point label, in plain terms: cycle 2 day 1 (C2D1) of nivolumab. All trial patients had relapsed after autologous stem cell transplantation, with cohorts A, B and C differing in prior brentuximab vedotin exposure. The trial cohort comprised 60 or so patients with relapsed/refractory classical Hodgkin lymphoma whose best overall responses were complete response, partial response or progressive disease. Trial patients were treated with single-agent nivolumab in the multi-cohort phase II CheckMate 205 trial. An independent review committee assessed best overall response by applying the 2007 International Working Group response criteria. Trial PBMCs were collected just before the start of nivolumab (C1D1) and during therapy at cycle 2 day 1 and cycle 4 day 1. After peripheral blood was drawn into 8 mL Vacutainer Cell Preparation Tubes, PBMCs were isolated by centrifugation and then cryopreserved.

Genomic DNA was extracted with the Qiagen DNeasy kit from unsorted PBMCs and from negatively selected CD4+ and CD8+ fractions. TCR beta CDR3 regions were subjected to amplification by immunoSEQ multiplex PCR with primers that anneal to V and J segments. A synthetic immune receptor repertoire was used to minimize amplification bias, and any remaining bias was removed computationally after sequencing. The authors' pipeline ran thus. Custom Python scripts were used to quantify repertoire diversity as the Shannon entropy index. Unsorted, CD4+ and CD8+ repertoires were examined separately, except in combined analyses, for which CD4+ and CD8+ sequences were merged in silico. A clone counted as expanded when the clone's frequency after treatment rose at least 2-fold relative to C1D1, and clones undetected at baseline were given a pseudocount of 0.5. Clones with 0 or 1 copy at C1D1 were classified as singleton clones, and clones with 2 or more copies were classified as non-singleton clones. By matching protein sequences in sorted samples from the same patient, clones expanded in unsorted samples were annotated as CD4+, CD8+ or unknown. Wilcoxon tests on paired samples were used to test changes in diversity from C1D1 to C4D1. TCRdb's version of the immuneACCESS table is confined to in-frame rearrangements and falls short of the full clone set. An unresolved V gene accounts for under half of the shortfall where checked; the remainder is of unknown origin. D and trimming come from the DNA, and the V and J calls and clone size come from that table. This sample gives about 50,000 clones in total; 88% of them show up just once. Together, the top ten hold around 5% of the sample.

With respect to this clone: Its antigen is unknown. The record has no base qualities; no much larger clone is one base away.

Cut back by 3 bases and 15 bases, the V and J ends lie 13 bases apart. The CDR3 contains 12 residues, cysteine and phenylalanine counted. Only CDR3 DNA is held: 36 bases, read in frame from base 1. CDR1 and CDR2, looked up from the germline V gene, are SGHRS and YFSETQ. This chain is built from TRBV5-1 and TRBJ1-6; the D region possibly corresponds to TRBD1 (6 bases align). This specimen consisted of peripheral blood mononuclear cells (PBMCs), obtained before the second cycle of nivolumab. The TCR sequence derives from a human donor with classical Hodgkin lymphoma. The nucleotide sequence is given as TGCGCCAGCAGCTCAACAGGGTCGGGCCTCCACTTT. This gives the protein CASSSTGSGLHF.